This T cell receptor beta chain is from a study of shared clonotypes between healthy human individuals. Germline-derived CDR1 and CDR2 are SQVTM and ANQGSEA. Trimming took 6 bases from V and 3 from J, leaving 18 bases between them. The length of the CDR3 is 15 residues. Only in-frame clones appear in the TCRdb table, and some are missing; sequencing was by immunoSEQ multiplex PCR. This sample has about 1.5 million clones, with around 98% found just once. Regarding this clone: Antigen unknown.

Overall study results and limits: Apart from blood, nothing was sampled; tissue repertoires likely differ. In general, naive subsets displayed greater estimated richness than memory subsets did.

This chain joins TRBV29-1 and TRBJ1-5; no clear D gene. Sequenced material: naive CD4+ T cells sorted from blood. The subset denotes: CD45RA+ positively selected. This clonotype originated in a young man in good health. The CDR3 sequence: CSVRRLHTYNQPQHF. In nucleotides, the CDR3 is TGCAGCGTGCGCAGACTTCACACATACAATCAGCCCCAGCATTTT.